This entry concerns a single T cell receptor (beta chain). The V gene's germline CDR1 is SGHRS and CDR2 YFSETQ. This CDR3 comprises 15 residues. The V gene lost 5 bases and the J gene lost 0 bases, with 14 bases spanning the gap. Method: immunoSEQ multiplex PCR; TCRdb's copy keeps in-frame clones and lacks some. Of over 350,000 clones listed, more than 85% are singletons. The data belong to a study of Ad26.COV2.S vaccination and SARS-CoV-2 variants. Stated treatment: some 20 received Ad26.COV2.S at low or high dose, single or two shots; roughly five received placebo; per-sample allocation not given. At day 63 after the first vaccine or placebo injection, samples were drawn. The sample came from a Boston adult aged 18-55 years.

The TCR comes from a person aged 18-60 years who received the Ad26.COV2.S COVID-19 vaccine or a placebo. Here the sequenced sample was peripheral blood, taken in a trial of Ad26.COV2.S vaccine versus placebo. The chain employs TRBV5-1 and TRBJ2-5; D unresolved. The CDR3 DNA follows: TGCGCCAGCAGTCAAACGTTGGGGTACCAAGAGACCCAGTACTTC. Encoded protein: CASSQTLGYQETQYF. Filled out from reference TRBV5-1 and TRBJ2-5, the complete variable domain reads KAGVTQTPRYLIKTRGQQVTLSCSPISGHRSVSWYQQTPGQGLQFLFEYFSETQRNKGNFPGRFSGRQFSNSRSEMNVSTLELGDSALYLCASSQTLGYQETQYFGPGTRLLVL.